These 24 T cell receptor beta chains were all obtained from the same sample, sequenced in a study of blood T cell repertoires in COVID-19. TCRdb keeps only in-frame clones here, not all; method: immunoSEQ multiplex PCR. The data contain 240,000 or so clones, about 85% of them singletons. The sequencing sample was made of peripheral blood. Receptors originate from a man aged 55-75 years who had recovered from COVID-19.

The CDR3 DNA reads TGTGCCAGTAGTACGGCCGGGACTAGCGGGGGGGCCAGAGATACGCAGTATTTT. Amino acid sequence: CASSTAGTSGGARDTQYF. This chain joins TRBV19 and TRBJ2-3, with 16 bases matching TRBD2. V was clipped by 4 bases and J by 5 bases; unmatched bases: 9. Germline CDR1 and CDR2: LNHDA and SQIVND (reference sequence). The CDR3 has 18 residues.

The V and J genes are TRBV2 and TRBJ2-3, with a possible D match to TRBD1 (6 bases). The length of the CDR3 is 12 residues. The V and J ends lost 6 bases and 5 bases respectively, with 9 bases between them. From germline, CDR1 is SNHLY and CDR2 FYNNEI. This chain's CDR3 is CASSLGGDTQYF. DNA for the CDR3: TGTGCCAGCAGCCTAGGGGGAGATACGCAGTATTTT.

V gene TRBV4-2 combines with J gene TRBJ2-7; no definite D call. This CDR3 contains 12 residues. Germline lookup yields CDR1 LGHNA and CDR2 YNFKEQ. Trimming took off 3 bases at V and 4 bases at J, with 7 bases between the two ends. CDR3 nucleotides: TGTGCCAGCAGCCAGATACAGTACGAGCAGTACTTC. Its protein product is CASSQIQYEQYF.

This clone has just one count. This chain connects TRBV11-2 to TRBJ2-4; D not resolved. Trimming shortened V by 1 base and J by 2 bases, and 12 bases separated the two germline ends. Per germline, CDR1 SGHAT and CDR2 FQNNGV. There are 16 residues in the CDR3. The CDR3 protein is CASSLVGPASKNIQYF. DNA for the CDR3: TGTGCCAGCAGCTTAGTGGGTCCAGCGTCCAAAAACATTCAGTACTTC.

The chain combines TRBV24-1 with TRBJ1-2; weak D call: TRBD1 (5 bases). CDR1 is KGHDR, CDR2 SFDVKD, per germline. The V and J ends lost 5 bases and 6 bases respectively, with 27 bases between them. This CDR3 contains 18 residues. This chain's CDR3 is CATSGPGGTDKTENGYTF. The CDR3 DNA reads as TGTGCCACCAGTGGCCCGGGGGGGACCGACAAGACCGAGAATGGCTACACCTTC.

The rearrangement uses TRBV6-1 and TRBJ2-7, with D possibly TRBD2 on 5 matching bases. The CDR3 sequence is 17 residues long. The V gene's germline CDR1 is MNHNS and CDR2 SASEGT. V lost 2 bases and J 4 bases, leaving 21 bases between the germline ends. The CDR3 DNA reads as TGTGCCAGCAGTGAATTTCCCAGAGTGAGGGAGCATTACGAGCAGTACGTC. Encoded protein: CASSEFPRVREHYEQYV.

The chain employs TRBV11-2 and TRBJ2-3; 10 nucleotides agree with TRBD1. The germline gives CDR1 SGHAT, CDR2 FQNNGV. Losses at the gene ends were 7 bases for V and 4 bases for J; bases not matched to a gene: 5. The CDR3 is 14 amino acids. The CDR3 loop is CASTDRGFADTQYF. CDR3 coding DNA: TGTGCCAGCACGGACAGGGGGTTCGCAGATACGCAGTATTTT. The variable domain in full, completed from reference TRBV11-2 and TRBJ2-3, reads EAGVAQSPRYKIIEKRQSVAFWCNPISGHATLYWYQQILGQGPKLLIQFQNNGVVDDSQLPKDRFSAERLKGVDSTLKIQPAKLEDSAVYLCASTDRGFADTQYFGPGTRLTVL.

V gene TRBV18 combines with J gene TRBJ2-5; D call uncertain. V dropped 6 bases and J dropped 1 base, with 15 bases sitting between them. Germline CDR1 KGHSH, CDR2 LQKENI. This CDR3 spans 15 amino acids. The CDR3 DNA sequence: TGTGCCAGCTCCCGAACACGACAAGTCCAAGAGACCCAGTACTTC. It specifies CASSRTRQVQETQYF.

The chain recombines TRBV2 with TRBJ2-2; D gene uncertain. The V gene lost 4 bases and the J gene lost 5 bases, with 8 bases spanning the gap. CDR3 length equals 13 residues. Germline CDR1 SNHLY, CDR2 FYNNEI. The CDR3 DNA follows: TGTGCCAGCAGTGTCCTAGTGACCGGGGAGCTGTTTTTT. Amino acid sequence: CASSVLVTGELFF.

The chain couples TRBV6-5 to TRBJ2-7, with a possible D match to TRBD1 (6 bases). There are 11 residues in the CDR3. V lost 6 bases and J lost 5, with 8 bases in between. Germline lookup yields CDR1 MNHEY and CDR2 SVGAGI. CDR3 in DNA: TGTGCCAGCAGCAACAGGGACGAGCAGTACTTC. Translated, it gives CASSNRDEQYF.

V gene TRBV6-5 combines with J gene TRBJ2-7; TRBD2 aligns across 12 bases. Germline CDR1 is MNHEY and CDR2 is SVGAGI. Trimming cost V 5 bases and J 2 bases; bases outside gene matches: 4. This CDR3 is 15 amino acids long. CDR3: CASSRTSGDPYEQYF. Here the CDR3 DNA reads TGTGCCAGCAGTCGGACTAGCGGGGATCCCTACGAGCAGTACTTC.

V gene TRBV5-1 combines with J gene TRBJ1-6, with D unclear. V lost 4 bases to trimming and J lost 0 bases, with 8 bases between them. Germline CDR1 is SGHRS and CDR2 is YFSETQ. This CDR3 is 15 amino acids long. CDR3 loop: CASSGGSSYNSPLHF. In DNA, the CDR3 is TGCGCCAGCAGCGGCGGAAGCTCCTATAATTCACCCCTCCACTTT. Based on the CDR3 plus reference TRBV5-1 and TRBJ1-6, the full variable domain is KAGVTQTPRYLIKTRGQQVTLSCSPISGHRSVSWYQQTPGQGLQFLFEYFSETQRNKGNFPGRFSGRQFSNSRSEMNVSTLELGDSALYLCASSGGSSYNSPLHFGNGTRLTVT.

The chain recombines TRBV13 with TRBJ2-3; 7 positions match TRBD2. From germline, CDR1 is PRHDT and CDR2 FYEKMQ (reference sequence). Trimming cost V 8 bases and J 0 bases; bases outside gene matches: 11. This CDR3 region has 16 residues. Here the CDR3 DNA reads TGTGCCAGCTGCGCCTCGGGCGGGGGTAGCACAGATACGCAGTATTTT. Protein: CASCASGGGSTDTQYF.

This chain uses TRBV12-3 or TRBV12-4 with TRBJ1-3, with D unresolved. V was pared by 4 bases and J by 2 bases, with 3 bases between. The CDR3 contains 12 residues. CDR3 bases: TGTGCCAGCAGTTCAACTGGAAACACCATATATTTT. Its protein product is CASSSTGNTIYF.

The chain has TRBV19 and TRBJ2-1, with TRBD1 identical over 7 bases. This CDR3 contains 15 residues. The J segment lost 0 bases and the V segment lost 3 bases, leaving 2 bases of the junction unmatched. Germline V gives CDR1 LNHDA, CDR2 SQIVND (reference sequence). CDR3 sequence (DNA): TGTGCCAGTAGTATGGGACAGAGCTCCTACAATGAGCAGTTCTTC. Translating gives CASSMGQSSYNEQFF.

V and J are TRBV7-9 and TRBJ1-4; TRBD1 matches at 9 bases. The trim removed 5 bases at V and 4 bases at J, leaving 5 bases unmatched. There are 15 residues in the CDR3. Germline V lookup: CDR1 SEHNR, CDR2 FQNEAQ (reference sequence). The CDR3, as DNA: TGTGCCAGCAGCGAGTCGGGACAGGGTAATGAAAAACTGTTTTTT. Residues: CASSESGQGNEKLFF.

The CDR3 loop reads CASSVGAGINSPLHF. CDR3 coding DNA: TGTGCCAGCAGCGTAGGGGCCGGGATAAATTCACCCCTCCACTTT. The chain uses TRBV9 and TRBJ1-6; no firm D call. CDR3 size: 15 residues. Germline V gene sequence: CDR1 SGDLS, CDR2 YYNGEE. Trimming stripped 0 bases from V and 7 bases from J, with 11 bases between. Based on the CDR3 plus reference TRBV9 and TRBJ1-6, the full variable domain is DSGVTQTPKHLITATGQRVTLRCSPRSGDLSVYWYQQSLDQGLQFLIQYYNGEERAKGNILERFSAQQFPDLHSELNLSSLELGDSALYFCASSVGAGINSPLHFGNGTRLTVT.

The table lists this clone with a few counts. This chain uses TRBV5-1 with TRBJ1-2, with D possibly TRBD1 on 6 matching bases. Per the germline V gene, CDR1 is SGHRS and CDR2 is YFSETQ. V was cut by 0 bases and J by 5 bases, with 17 bases left in between. This CDR3 has 16 amino acids. The chain's CDR3 is CASSLELTGRLYGYTF. CDR3 nucleotide sequence: TGCGCCAGCAGCTTGGAATTGACAGGCCGACTGTATGGCTACACCTTC.

The genes are TRBV4-1 and TRBJ1-3, with D maybe TRBD1 (6 bases). V lost 4 bases to trimming and J lost 4 bases, with 14 bases between them. This CDR3 region has 15 residues. The V gene's germline CDR1 is MGHRA and CDR2 YSYEKL. This chain's CDR3 is CASSRSRGRGNTIYF. CDR3 DNA sequence: TGCGCCAGCAGCCGATCCAGGGGCAGGGGAAACACCATATATTTT.

The V call is TRBV10-3, the J call TRBJ1-6; no firm D call. V lost 10 bases and J lost 12, with 10 bases in between. The CDR3 loop spans 10 amino acids. CDR1 is ENHRY and CDR2 is SYGVKD in the germline V gene. In DNA form, the CDR3 reads TGTGCCACCGGTCGGGAACCCCTCCACTTT. Translating it yields CATGREPLHF.

The chain uses TRBV24-1 and TRBJ1-1; D is possibly TRBD1 (6 bases). CDR3 size: 16 residues. V lost 8 bases, J lost 7 bases, and 25 bases lay in between. Germline assignment: CDR1 KGHDR and CDR2 SFDVKD. The CDR3: CATKGVESTGRDEAFF. The CDR3 DNA reads as TGTGCCACCAAGGGGGTCGAATCGACAGGACGAGATGAAGCTTTCTTT.

The V gene is TRBV4-1, the J gene TRBJ1-5; D call uncertain. CDR1 and CDR2 (germline): MGHRA, YSYEKL. The germline V and J ends were trimmed by 0 bases and 1 base, with 10 bases remaining between them. This CDR3 is 16 amino acids long. The CDR3 DNA sequence: TGCGCCAGCAGCCAAGATCTGGGCAGGAGCAATCAGCCCCAGCATTTT. It is translated as CASSQDLGRSNQPQHF.

The rearrangement links TRBV5-1 to TRBJ2-5, with TRBD1 matching 7 bases. The CDR3 contains 15 residues. The V segment lost 5 bases and the J segment 2 bases; nucleotides outside the gene matches: 9. Germline loops: CDR1 SGHRS, CDR2 YFSETQ. This CDR3 is CASSIQGWDQETQYF. In DNA form, the CDR3 reads TGCGCCAGCAGTATACAGGGGTGGGATCAAGAGACCCAGTACTTC.

The rearrangement uses TRBV19 and TRBJ1-2; 8 bases align to TRBD1. The CDR3 is 15 amino acids. V lost 6 bases to trimming and J lost 3 bases; unmatched junction nucleotides: 9. Germline values: CDR1 LNHDA, CDR2 SQIVND (reference sequence). CDR3 DNA sequence: TGTGCCAGTAGATTCAAACAGGGGGGCGACTATGGCTACACCTTC. Protein: CASRFKQGGDYGYTF.